This TCR beta chain stems from a study of OX40 agonist ivuxolimab in advanced cancers. Study information: Ivuxolimab, an agonist antibody against OX40 (CD134), was given to patients.

CDR1 is SGHRS and CDR2 is YFSETQ in the germline V gene. The CDR3 contains 15 residues. V shed 0 bases and J 10 bases; nucleotides not matched to a gene: 8. TCRdb's copy holds only in-frame clones and misses some; the assay was immunoSEQ multiplex PCR. In the table there are about 89,000 clones, about 86% of which are singletons. Samples were taken at baseline and on day 1 of cycles 4 and 7. The TCR originated in an adult with an advanced solid tumor such as melanoma, head and neck, liver or kidney cancer. Material: CD4+ or CD8+ T cells sorted from blood, obtained in a trial of the OX40 agonist ivuxolimab. This chain joins TRBV5-1 and TRBJ2-1; TRBD2 matches 9 bases. The CDR3 region is CASSLEAGGPKEQFF. Written as DNA, the CDR3 is TGCGCCAGCAGCTTGGAGGCGGGGGGGCCGAAGGAGCAGTTCTTC.